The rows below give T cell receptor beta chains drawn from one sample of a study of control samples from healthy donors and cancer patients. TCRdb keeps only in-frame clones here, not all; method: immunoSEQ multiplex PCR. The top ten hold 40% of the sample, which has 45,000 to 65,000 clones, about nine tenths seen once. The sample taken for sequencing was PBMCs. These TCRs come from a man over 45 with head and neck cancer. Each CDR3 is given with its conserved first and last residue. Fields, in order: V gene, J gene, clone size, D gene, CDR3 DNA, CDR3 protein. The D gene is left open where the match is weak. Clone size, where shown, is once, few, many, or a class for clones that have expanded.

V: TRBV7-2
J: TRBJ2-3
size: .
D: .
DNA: TGTGCCAGCAGCGTCCTTCCGGGGGGCCGTCCAGATACGCAGTATTTT
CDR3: CASSVLPGGRPDTQYF

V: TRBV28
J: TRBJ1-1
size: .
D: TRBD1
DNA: TGTGCCAGCAGGACGGGGGACAGGGTTAACACTGAAGCTTTCTTT
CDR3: CASRTGDRVNTEAFF

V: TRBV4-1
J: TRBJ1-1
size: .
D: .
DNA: TGCGCCAGCAGCCAAGTTCAACGGGCTGAAGCTTTCTTT
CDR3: CASSQVQRAEAFF

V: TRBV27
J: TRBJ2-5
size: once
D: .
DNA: TGTGCCAGCAGTTTAGGTCTCAGGGCTCGAGAGACCCAGTACTTC
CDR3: CASSLGLRARETQYF

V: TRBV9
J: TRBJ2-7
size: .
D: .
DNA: TGTGCCAGCAGCGCTAACCCGGACAGCGGGGTATACGAGCAGTACTTC
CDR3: CASSANPDSGVYEQYF

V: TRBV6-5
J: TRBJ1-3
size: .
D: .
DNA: TGTGCCACGTCGGACACCTCTGGAAACACCATATATTTT
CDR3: CATSDTSGNTIYF

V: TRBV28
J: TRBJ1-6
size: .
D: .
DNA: TGTGCCAGCAGTTTTCGGGCAGCCTATAATTCACCCCTCCACTTT
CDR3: CASSFRAAYNSPLHF

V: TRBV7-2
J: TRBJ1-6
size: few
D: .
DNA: TGTGCCAGCAGCTTAGCGGGTCGCTCCTATAATTCACCCCTCCACTTT
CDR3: CASSLAGRSYNSPLHF

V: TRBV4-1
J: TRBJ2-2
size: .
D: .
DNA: TGCGCCAGCAGCCAAGGTCCCGGGGCCAACACCGGGGAGCTGTTTTTT
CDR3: CASSQGPGANTGELFF

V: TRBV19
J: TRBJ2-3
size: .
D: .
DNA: TGTGCCAGTAGAGAAGGAAGCACAGATACGCAGTATTTT
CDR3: CASREGSTDTQYF

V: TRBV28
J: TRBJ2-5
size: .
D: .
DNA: TGTGCCAGCAGTTCGTTACCACCAGAGACCCAGTACTTC
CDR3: CASSSLPPETQYF

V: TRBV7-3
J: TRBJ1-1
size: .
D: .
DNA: TGTGCCAGCAGCTTAATGGGGAACACTGAAGCTTTCTTT
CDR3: CASSLMGNTEAFF

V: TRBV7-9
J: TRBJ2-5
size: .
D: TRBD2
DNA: TGTGCCAGCAGCGCGAGACTAGCGGGAGGGCCTCGGGGAGAGACCCAGTACTTC
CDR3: CASSARLAGGPRGETQYF

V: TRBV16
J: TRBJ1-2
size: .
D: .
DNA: TGTGCCAGCAGCCTGCGGATCTATGGCTACACCTTC
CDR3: CASSLRIYGYTF

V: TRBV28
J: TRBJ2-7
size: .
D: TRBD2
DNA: TGTGCCAGCAGTCTAGCGGGAGGGCCGGGGGAGCAGTACTTC
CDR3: CASSLAGGPGEQYF

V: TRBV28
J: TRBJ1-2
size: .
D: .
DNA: TGTGCCAGCAGTTTACCCGGGACGATCTATGGCTACACCTTC
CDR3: CASSLPGTIYGYTF

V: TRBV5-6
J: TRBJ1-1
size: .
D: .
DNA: TGTGCCAGCAGCTTGGGACAAGGTGCTGAAGCTTTCTTT
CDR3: CASSLGQGAEAFF

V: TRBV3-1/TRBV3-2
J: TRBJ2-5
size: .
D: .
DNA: TGTGCCAGCAGCGAACCACCCAACGGCGGGACCCAGTACTTC
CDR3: CASSEPPNGGTQYF

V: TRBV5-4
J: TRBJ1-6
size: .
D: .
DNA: TGTGCCAGCAGCACCAGGGGAGACAATTCACCCCTCCACTTT
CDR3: CASSTRGDNSPLHF

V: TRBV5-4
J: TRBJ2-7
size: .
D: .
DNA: TGTGCCAGCAGCTTTAAAGGTTCCTACGAGCAGTACTTC
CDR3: CASSFKGSYEQYF

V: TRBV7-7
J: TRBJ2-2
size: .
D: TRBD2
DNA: TGTGCCAGCAGCTTAGAGGCTAGCGGGGGGGAGCTGTTTTTT
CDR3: CASSLEASGGELFF

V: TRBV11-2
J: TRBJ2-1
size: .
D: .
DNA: TGTGCCAGCAGCTGGACTTTGAGCTCCTACAATGAGCAGTTCTTC
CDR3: CASSWTLSSYNEQFF

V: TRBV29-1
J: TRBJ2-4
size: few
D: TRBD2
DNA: TGCAGCGTTGGTCTAGCGGACGCCAAAAACATTCAGTACTTC
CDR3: CSVGLADAKNIQYF

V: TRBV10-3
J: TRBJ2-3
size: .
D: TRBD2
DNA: TGTGCCATCAGTGAGTCCCCTAGCGGGGGGTTCTCAGATACGCAGTATTTT
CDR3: CAISESPSGGFSDTQYF

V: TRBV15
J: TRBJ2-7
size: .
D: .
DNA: TGTGCCACCAGCAGAGATCGAGGGGGGAGGACAGTGGTCTACGAGCAGTACTTC
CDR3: CATSRDRGGRTVVYEQYF

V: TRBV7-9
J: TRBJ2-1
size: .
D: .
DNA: TGTGCCACGGGAAGGAGCTCCTACAATGAGCAGTTCTTC
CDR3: CATGRSSYNEQFF

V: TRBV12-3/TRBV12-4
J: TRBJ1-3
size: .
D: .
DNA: TGTGCCAGCAGTTTAGCCCGGGACCCGCTCTATTTT
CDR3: CASSLARDPLYF

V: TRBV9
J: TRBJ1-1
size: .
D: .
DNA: TGTGCCAGCAGCCCCCAGGAAGACACTGAAGCTTTCTTT
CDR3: CASSPQEDTEAFF

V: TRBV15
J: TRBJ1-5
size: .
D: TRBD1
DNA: TGTGCCACCAGCAGTCCGGACAGGGGGTACAATCAGCCCCAGCATTTT
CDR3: CATSSPDRGYNQPQHF

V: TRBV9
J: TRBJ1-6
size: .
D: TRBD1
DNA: TGTGCCAGCAGCGCAGCCTGGGACAGGGATTCACCCCTCCACTTT
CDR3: CASSAAWDRDSPLHF

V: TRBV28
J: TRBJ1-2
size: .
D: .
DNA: TGTGCCAGCTGGGACAAAGCTAACTATGGCTACACCTTC
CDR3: CASWDKANYGYTF

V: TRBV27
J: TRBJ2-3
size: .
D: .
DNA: TGTGCCAGCAGACCCGGACTTAACACAGATACGCAGTATTTT
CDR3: CASRPGLNTDTQYF

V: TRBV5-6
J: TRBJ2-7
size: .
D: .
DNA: TGTGCCAGCAGCTCATTACAGTCCGCTACCGTGGGAGCCATGTACGAGCAGTACTTC
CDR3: CASSSLQSATVGAMYEQYF

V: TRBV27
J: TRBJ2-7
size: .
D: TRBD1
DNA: TGTGCCAGCAGTTCTCCGGGACAGGGAGCCTACGAGCAGTACTTC
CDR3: CASSSPGQGAYEQYF

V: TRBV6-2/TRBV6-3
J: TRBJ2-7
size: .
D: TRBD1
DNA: TGTGCCAGCAGCCAACCGGGACAGGGGGCGTCCTACGAGCAGTACTTC
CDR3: CASSQPGQGASYEQYF

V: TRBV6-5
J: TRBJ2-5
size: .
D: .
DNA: TGTGCCAGCAGTTACTCTGGGGTGGAGACCCAGTACTTC
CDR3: CASSYSGVETQYF

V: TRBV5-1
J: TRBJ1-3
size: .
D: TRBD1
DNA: TGCGCCAGCAGCTTGGGGCCAGGGGGCCGAAACACCATATATTTT
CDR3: CASSLGPGGRNTIYF

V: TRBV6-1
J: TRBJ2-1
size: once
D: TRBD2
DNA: TGTGCCAGCAGTGATGGCGGGGGGGCGTACAATGAGCAGTTCTTC
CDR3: CASSDGGGAYNEQFF

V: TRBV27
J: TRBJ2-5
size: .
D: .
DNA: TGTGCCAGCAGTTTATCTGCAGGGATGAAGACCCAGTACTTC
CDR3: CASSLSAGMKTQYF

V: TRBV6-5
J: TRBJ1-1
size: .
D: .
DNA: TGTGCCAGCCGGGGGGGAGGTACTGAAGCTTTCTTT
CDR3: CASRGGGTEAFF

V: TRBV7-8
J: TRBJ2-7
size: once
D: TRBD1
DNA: TGTGCCAGCAGCTCAGCCGCTTCGGGACAGGGGGGGGTGGAGCAGTACTTC
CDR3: CASSSAASGQGGVEQYF

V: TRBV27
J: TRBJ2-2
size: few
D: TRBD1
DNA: TGTGCCAGCAGTTTCAGGACAGGGGTTGTCAGGGAGCTGTTTTTT
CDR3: CASSFRTGVVRELFF

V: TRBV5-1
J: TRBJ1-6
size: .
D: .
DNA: TGCCCCAGCAGCCCGGGGGGGGGTACCTATAATTCACCCCTCCACTTT
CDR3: CPSSPGGGTYNSPLHF

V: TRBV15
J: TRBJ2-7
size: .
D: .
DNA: TGTGCCACCAGCAGAGGGCTAAGGGGCGAGCAGTACTTC
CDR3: CATSRGLRGEQYF

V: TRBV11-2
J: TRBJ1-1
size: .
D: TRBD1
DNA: TGTGCCAGCAGCTTAGTTCTGGGACAGGGGCGGAGGGACACTGAAGCTTTCTTT
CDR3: CASSLVLGQGRRDTEAFF

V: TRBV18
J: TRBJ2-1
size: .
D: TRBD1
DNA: TGTGCCAGCTCCCTGGGACAGGGGGCATATAATGAGCAGTTCTTC
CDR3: CASSLGQGAYNEQFF

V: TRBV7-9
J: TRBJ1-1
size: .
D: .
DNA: TGTGCCAGCAGCCCCCCAAGGGTTAACACTGAAGCTTTCTTT
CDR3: CASSPPRVNTEAFF

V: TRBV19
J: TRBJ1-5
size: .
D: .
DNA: TGTGCCAGTAGTATAGATCCTGGACCGAGACAGCCCCAGCATTTT
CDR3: CASSIDPGPRQPQHF

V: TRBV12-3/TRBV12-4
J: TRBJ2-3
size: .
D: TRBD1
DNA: TGTGCCAGCAGTTTGACAGGGGCGCAGTATTTT
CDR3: CASSLTGAQYF

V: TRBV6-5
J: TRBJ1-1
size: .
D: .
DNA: TGTGCCACAACCTCCGGGACCATGAGGACTGAAGCTTTCTTT
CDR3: CATTSGTMRTEAFF

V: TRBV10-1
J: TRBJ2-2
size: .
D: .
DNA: TGCGCCAGCAGTGAAAGTGGCGGGGAGCTGTTTTTT
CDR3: CASSESGGELFF

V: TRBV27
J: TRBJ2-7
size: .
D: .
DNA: TGTGCCAGCAGGGCTCCGGGACACCACGAGCAGTACTTC
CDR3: CASRAPGHHEQYF

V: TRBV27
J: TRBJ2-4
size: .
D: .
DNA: TGTGCCAGCAGTTACAGAGCCAAAAACATTCAGTACTTC
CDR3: CASSYRAKNIQYF

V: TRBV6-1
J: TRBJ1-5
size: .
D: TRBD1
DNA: TGTGCCAGCAGGGAATCGGGGACAGGGACTGGCAATCAGCCCCAGCATTTT
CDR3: CASRESGTGTGNQPQHF